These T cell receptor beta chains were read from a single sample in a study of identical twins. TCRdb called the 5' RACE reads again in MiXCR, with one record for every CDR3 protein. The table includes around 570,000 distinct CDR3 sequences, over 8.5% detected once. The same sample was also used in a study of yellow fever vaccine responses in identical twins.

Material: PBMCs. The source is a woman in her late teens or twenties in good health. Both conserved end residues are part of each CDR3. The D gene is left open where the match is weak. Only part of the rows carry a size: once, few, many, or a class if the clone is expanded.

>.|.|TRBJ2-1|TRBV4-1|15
CASSPNPTGYNEQFF
TGCGCCAGCAGCCCCAACCCGACCGGGTACAATGAGCAGTTCTTC
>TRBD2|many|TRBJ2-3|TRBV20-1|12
CSAQSSGDTQYF
TGCAGTGCTCAGTCTAGCGGAGATACGCAGTATTTT
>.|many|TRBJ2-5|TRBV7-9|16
CASSLGMWDTGETQYF
TGTGCCAGCAGCTTAGGGATGTGGGACACGGGGGAGACCCAGTACTTC
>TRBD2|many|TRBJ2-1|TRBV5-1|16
CASSGGGLAGYNEQFF
TGCGCCAGCAGCGGGGGGGGACTAGCGGGGTACAATGAGCAGTTCTTC
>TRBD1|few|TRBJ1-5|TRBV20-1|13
CSADQGADQPQHF
TGCAGTGCCGACCAGGGGGCAGATCAGCCCCAGCATTTT
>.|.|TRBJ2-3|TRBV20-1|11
CSAPPGDTQYF
TGCAGTGCTCCCCCCGGGGATACGCAGTATTTT
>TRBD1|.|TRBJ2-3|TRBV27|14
CASRLQGASDTQYF
TGTGCCAGCAGACTACAGGGGGCCTCAGATACGCAGTATTTT
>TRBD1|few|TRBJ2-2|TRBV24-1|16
CATSDPGGPNTGELFF
TGTGCCACCAGTGACCCAGGGGGCCCGAACACCGGGGAGCTGTTTTTT
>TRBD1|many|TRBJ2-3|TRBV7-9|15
CASSSTGTGLFAQYF
TGTGCCAGCAGCTCTACCGGGACAGGGCTTTTTGCGCAGTATTTT
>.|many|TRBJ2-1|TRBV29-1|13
CSVGQTLKNEQFF
TGCAGCGTTGGTCAGACACTTAAAAATGAGCAGTTCTTC
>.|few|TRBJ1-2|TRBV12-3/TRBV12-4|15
CASSLSGAESYGYTF
TGTGCCAGCAGTTTGTCGGGGGCTGAATCGTATGGCTACACCTTC
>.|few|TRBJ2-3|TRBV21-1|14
CASSGQGAPDTQYF
TGTGCCAGCAGCGGACAGGGGGCCCCAGATACGCAGTATTTT
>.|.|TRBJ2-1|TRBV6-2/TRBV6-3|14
CASTERALSNEQFF
TGTGCCAGCACCGAGCGGGCGCTTTCCAATGAGCAGTTCTTC
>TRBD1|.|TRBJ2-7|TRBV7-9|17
CASSLVSGQGASYEQYF
TGTGCCAGCAGCTTAGTCAGCGGACAGGGGGCATCCTACGAGCAGTACTTC
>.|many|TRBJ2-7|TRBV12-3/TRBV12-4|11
CASSLNREQYF
TGTGCCAGCAGTCTAAACAGGGAGCAGTACTTC
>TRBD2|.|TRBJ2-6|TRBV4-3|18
CASSQGTSGSSGANVLTF
TGCGCCAGCAGCCAAGGGACTAGCGGGAGCTCTGGGGCCAACGTCCTGACTTTC
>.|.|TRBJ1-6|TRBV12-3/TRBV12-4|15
CASSSRQGNNSPLHF
TGTGCCAGCAGTTCTCGGCAGGGAAATAATTCACCCCTCCACTTT
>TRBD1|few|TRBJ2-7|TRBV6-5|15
CASSYSRDSGYEQYF
TGTGCCAGCAGTTACTCGAGGGACAGTGGTTACGAGCAGTACTTC
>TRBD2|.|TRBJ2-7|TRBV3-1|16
CASSQGSSGGSYEQYF
TGTGCCAGCAGCCAAGGATCCAGCGGGGGCTCCTACGAGCAGTACTTC
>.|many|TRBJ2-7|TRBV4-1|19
CASSQDRAVLLSPSYEQYF
TGCGCCAGCAGCCAAGATAGGGCAGTTCTTCTGAGCCCCTCCTACGAGCAGTACTTC
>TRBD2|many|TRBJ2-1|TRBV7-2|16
CASSQRGTSGDNEQFF
TGTGCCAGCAGCCAAAGGGGGACTAGCGGGGACAATGAGCAGTTCTTC
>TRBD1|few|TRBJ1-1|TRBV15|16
CATSRYTGQSNTEAFF
TGTGCCACCAGCAGATATACGGGACAGTCTAACACTGAAGCTTTCTTT
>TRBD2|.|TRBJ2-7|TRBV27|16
CASSFILAGLVDEQYF
TGTGCCAGCAGTTTTATTCTAGCGGGTTTAGTGGACGAGCAGTACTTC
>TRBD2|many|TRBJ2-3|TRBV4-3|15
CASSQARGSVDTQYF
TGCGCCAGCAGCCAAGCCCGCGGGAGTGTGGATACGCAGTATTTT
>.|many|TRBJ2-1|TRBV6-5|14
CASSYGGTNNEQFF
TGTGCCAGCAGTTACGGGGGAACAAACAATGAGCAGTTCTTC
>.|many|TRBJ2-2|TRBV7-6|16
CASSLVAGLNTGELFF
TGTGCCAGCAGCTTAGTTGCAGGGCTGAACACCGGGGAGCTGTTTTTT
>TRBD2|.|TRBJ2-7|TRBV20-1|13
CSASTSATYEQYF
TGCAGTGCCTCGACTAGCGCCACCTACGAGCAGTACTTC
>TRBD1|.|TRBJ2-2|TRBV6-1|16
CASLGAVRGYTGELFF
TGTGCCAGCCTTGGGGCCGTCAGGGGGTACACCGGGGAGCTGTTTTTT
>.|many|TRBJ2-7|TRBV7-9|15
CASSSHMVQSYEQYF
TGTGCCAGCAGCTCCCACATGGTTCAGTCCTACGAGCAGTACTTC
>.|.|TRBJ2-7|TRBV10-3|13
CAISDHRSYEQYF
TGTGCCATCAGTGACCACAGGTCCTACGAGCAGTACTTC
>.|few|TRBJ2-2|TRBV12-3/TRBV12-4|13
CASSPVSAGELFF
TGTGCCAGCAGCCCCGTTTCCGCCGGGGAGCTGTTTTTT
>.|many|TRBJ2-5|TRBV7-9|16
CASSFPIETSRETQYF
TGTGCCAGCAGCTTCCCGATAGAGACTAGTCGCGAGACCCAGTACTTC
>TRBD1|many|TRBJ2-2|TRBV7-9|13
CASRDRAAGELFF
TGTGCCAGCAGGGACAGGGCTGCCGGGGAGCTGTTTTTT
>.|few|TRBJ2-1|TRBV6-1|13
CASRKQGYNEQFF
TGTGCCAGCAGAAAACAGGGATACAATGAGCAGTTCTTC
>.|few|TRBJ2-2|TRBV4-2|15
CASSQEVRVTGELFF
TGTGCCAGCAGCCAAGAAGTCCGAGTTACCGGGGAGCTGTTTTTT
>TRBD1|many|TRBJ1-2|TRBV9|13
CASSAGTGDGYTF
TGTGCCAGCAGCGCAGGGACAGGGGATGGCTACACCTTC
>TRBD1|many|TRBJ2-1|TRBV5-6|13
CASSSDRDNEQFF
TGTGCCAGCAGCTCGGACAGGGACAATGAGCAGTTCTTC
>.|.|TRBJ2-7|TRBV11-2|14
CASSLTVQGYEQYF
TGTGCCAGCAGCTTAACAGTACAGGGATACGAGCAGTACTTC
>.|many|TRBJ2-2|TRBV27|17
CASSAPRQPFYTGELFF
TGTGCCAGCAGTGCCCCCCGGCAGCCCTTCTACACCGGGGAGCTGTTTTTT
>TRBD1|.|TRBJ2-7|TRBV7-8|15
CASSQDSGTGEGQYF
TGTGCCAGCAGCCAAGATTCCGGGACAGGGGAAGGGCAGTACTTC
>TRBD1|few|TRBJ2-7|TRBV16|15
CASSQAGGFAYEQYF
TGTGCCAGCAGCCAAGCAGGGGGCTTTGCGTACGAGCAGTACTTC
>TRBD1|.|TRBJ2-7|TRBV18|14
CASSPTGSLHEQYF
TGTGCCAGCTCACCGACAGGGTCCCTCCACGAGCAGTACTTC
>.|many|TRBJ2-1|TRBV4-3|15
CASSEIGSSYNEQFF
TGCGCCAGCAGCGAAATCGGAAGCTCCTACAATGAGCAGTTCTTC
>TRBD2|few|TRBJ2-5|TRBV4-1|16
CASSQESAGVVETQYF
TGCGCCAGCAGCCAAGAGTCCGCGGGAGTGGTAGAGACCCAGTACTTC
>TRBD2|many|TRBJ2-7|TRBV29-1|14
CSAIIPSGPYEQYF
TGCAGCGCCATAATTCCTAGCGGCCCCTACGAGCAGTACTTC
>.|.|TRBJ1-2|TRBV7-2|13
CASSLDEVYGYTF
TGTGCCAGCAGCTTAGATGAGGTCTATGGCTACACCTTC
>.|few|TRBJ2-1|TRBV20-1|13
CSAIQRTYNEQFF
TGCAGTGCAATTCAGAGGACGTACAATGAGCAGTTCTTC